What follows is one T cell receptor (beta chain) and its context. Its antigen target is currently unknown. No clone much larger than this one lies a single base away; base qualities are absent. This record comes from a study of blood T cell repertoires in COVID-19 (dated by TCRdb to between 2020 and 2021). As for the study more broadly: Collaborator samples came from the United States, Italy and Spain and covered acute and convalescent phases of COVID-19. The prospective study material was composed of cDNA or gDNA derived from T cells, B-cell-depleted T cells, or PBMCs. Subjects who had been exposed to COVID-19, were actively infected with it, or had recovered from it provided the deeply sampled blood TCRbeta repertoires that made up the dataset. The repertoires were released in a freely available public database meant as a resource for research on the immune response to SARS-CoV-2. Samples were obtained from the ongoing ImmuneRACE study (first 160 participants) and from roughly 1,300 subjects provided by 6 global collaborators. A de-identified subject ID, COVID-19 status, age in years and sex were almost always included in the sample metadata. HLA class I and class II types, where available, came from metadata supplied by the sample provider rather than from assay-based typing.

Whole blood was collected in K2EDTA tubes by collaborating institutions according to the institutions' own protocols. For TCRbeta analysis, collaborators shipped samples as frozen whole blood, isolated PBMCs, or DNA extracted from either of those sample types. Overall study results and their limits: The amount of clinical and demographic metadata varied by source and participant and was provided uncurated.

TCRbeta CDR3 regions were amplified from genomic DNA using the immunoSEQ Assay, a bias-controlled multiplex PCR. Turning to the authors' computational methods: Nucleated cell counts per sample were estimated from amplification of reference gene primers within the assay. To quantify the absolute abundance of each unique TCRbeta CDR3 rearrangement, sequence reads were collapsed and filtered. For each sample, productive Simpson clonality was calculated by taking the square root of Simpson's diversity index across productive rearrangements. Imported from immuneACCESS, the table was reduced by TCRdb to in-frame sequences with V and J called. These copies leave out some clones; in studies compared against another copy, an unresolved V gene accounts for under half, and the cause of the remainder is not known. The DNA gave D and trimming, while V, J and clone size come from that table. The sample profile shows approximately 230,000 clones; about 85% of them were found once. The ten largest clones take up 3% of the sample.

In the germline V gene, CDR1 corresponds to KGHSH and CDR2 to LQKENI. V and J lose 6 bases and 6 bases, and a span of 24 bases separates them. The CDR3 contains 16 residues, cysteine and phenylalanine counted. CDR3 DNA only is kept here, 48 bases in frame from base 1. Recombination connected TRBV18 to TRBJ2-7; TRBD1 is possibly the D segment (6 matching bases). The sample comprised peripheral blood. The sequence was obtained from a man younger than 30 with active or convalescent COVID-19. The nucleotide sequence is given as TGTGCCAGCTCCCTCAAAACAGGGACCCCCCTCATCGAGCAGTACTTC. Translated, it reads CASSLKTGTPLIEQYF.